This TCR beta chain was recorded in a study of blood T cell repertoires in COVID-19. Overall study: Material from acute and convalescent COVID-19 was sourced from the United States, Italy and Spain. The analysed material was cDNA or gDNA that came from T cells, B-cell-depleted T cells, or PBMCs.

V dropped 0 bases and J dropped 1 base, with 4 bases sitting between them. This CDR3 comprises 15 residues. Germline loops: CDR1 LNHDA, CDR2 SQIVND (reference sequence). In the authors' workflow: The authors estimated nucleated cell counts from reference gene primer amplification. Some clones are missing from TCRdb's copy, which holds only in-frame ones; the method was immunoSEQ multiplex PCR. V, J and clone size were drawn from that table, and D and trimming were deduced from the DNA. The repertoire holds 150,000 to 200,000 clones, about 90% seen once, with approximately 3% in the top ten. The sequence was collected from a man in his 60s with acute or convalescent COVID-19. V is TRBV19 and J is TRBJ2-6; D not resolved. Sequencing was performed on peripheral blood. The CDR3 here is CASSIDGSGANVLTF. The CDR3 DNA reads TGTGCCAGTAGTATAGACGGTTCTGGGGCCAACGTCCTGACTTTC.